This is a list of T cell receptor beta chains from one sample in a study of long-term antiretroviral therapy in people with HIV. Sequencing used immunoSEQ multiplex PCR; TCRdb keeps in-frame clones, though not all of them. The profile shows about 22,000 clones, 79% of them singletons. Sample: unsorted PBMCs, taken 4.1 years after starting antiretroviral therapy. The origin of the receptors is a woman aged 40 to 55 with HIV. CDR3s include the opening cysteine and the closing phenylalanine or tryptophan. D genes are given only for firm matches. Not every row has a clone size; where given, it reads once, few, many or a size class.

>TRBV27|NA|TRBJ2-1|TRBD2
CASTKGWGTSSYNEQFF
TGTGCCAGCACCAAGGGTTGGGGGACTAGCTCCTACAATGAGCAGTTCTTC
>TRBV6-1|NA|TRBJ1-4|NA
CASSEVGFLGELFF
TGTGCCAGCAGTGAAGTCGGCTTTTTGGGGGAACTGTTTTTT
>TRBV7-9|once|TRBJ2-3|NA
CASSLLSGITSTDTQYF
TGTGCCAGCAGCCTCCTGTCAGGTATTACTAGCACAGATACGCAGTATTTT
>TRBV5-6|once|TRBJ1-2|NA
CASSLNSIGGYTF
TGTGCCAGCAGCTTGAACTCCATTGGGGGCTACACCTTC
>TRBV29-1|once|TRBJ1-3|NA
CSAHARELSSGNTIYF
TGCAGCGCCCACGCCAGGGAACTGAGCTCTGGAAACACCATATATTTT
>TRBV18|NA|TRBJ2-7|TRBD1
CASSHTPGQGALEQYF
TGTGCCAGCTCACATACACCGGGACAGGGGGCGTTAGAGCAGTACTTC
>TRBV6-6|NA|TRBJ1-2|NA
CASSYSPIEGSYGYTF
TGTGCCAGCAGTTACTCGCCCATTGAAGGGTCCTATGGCTACACCTTC
>TRBV2|NA|TRBJ1-3|TRBD1
CASAPSGGLADTIYF
TGTGCCAGCGCCCCCTCAGGGGGTCTCGCGGACACCATATATTTT
>TRBV6-1|NA|TRBJ2-1|NA
CASRTHAYNEQFF
TGTGCCAGCCGGACTCATGCCTACAATGAGCAGTTCTTC
>TRBV29-1|NA|TRBJ2-2|NA
CSVPVRGANTGELFF
TGCAGCGTTCCAGTAAGGGGGGCGAACACCGGGGAGCTGTTTTTT
>TRBV5-6|NA|TRBJ2-5|TRBD1
CASSSSGQGAFEQYF
TGTGCCAGCAGCTCATCCGGACAGGGGGCCTTTGAGCAGTACTTC
>TRBV18|NA|TRBJ2-7|TRBD1
CASSQYRGRNPYEQYF
TGTGCCAGCTCCCAATACAGGGGGCGCAACCCCTACGAGCAGTACTTC